This T cell receptor (beta chain) was profiled in a study of blood T cell repertoires in COVID-19. Whole-study context: Sites across the United States, Italy and Spain contributed samples from acute and convalescent COVID-19. T cells, B-cell-depleted T cells, or PBMCs supplied cDNA or gDNA.

The CDR3 consists of 14 residues. The V gene's germline CDR1 is MNHNS and CDR2 SASEGT. Deletions cut 0 bases from V and 7 bases from J, with 9 bases between. In the authors' workflow: From reference gene primer amplification, estimates of nucleated cell counts were derived. The data were produced by immunoSEQ multiplex PCR, yet TCRdb's version contains in-frame clones alone and is incomplete. Clonal size and the V and J genes are those of that table, whereas D and trimming came from the DNA. The data contain 130,000 or so clones, around 88% of them singletons. The source of this sequence is a woman aged 55-70 years with acute or convalescent COVID-19. V usage is TRBV6-1 and J usage is TRBJ2-2; D ambiguous. The sample comprised peripheral blood. The CDR3 DNA is TGTGCCAGCAGTGAAGCTCCGGAGAACGGGGAGCTGTTTTTT. Its translation: CASSEAPENGELFF.